This TCR beta chain was found in a study of cytotoxic CD8 clonotypes in ibrutinib-treated CLL. Germline V gene lookup returns CDR1 SGHAT and CDR2 FQNNGV. Between the trimmed V and J ends, which lost 5 bases and 4 bases, there was a span of 9 bases. The CDR3 totals 12 residues. This table comes from immunoSEQ multiplex PCR, and its TCRdb copy is limited to in-frame clones, with some not included. The sample includes about 140,000 clones, around 82% seen only once; the top ten take around 7.6%. The sequence came from a human donor with chronic lymphocytic leukemia. The material sequenced was PBMCs, taken after 36 months of ibrutinib treatment. The rearrangement joins TRBV11-2 to TRBJ2-7; D is perhaps TRBD1 (5 bases). DNA for the CDR3: TGTGCCAGCAGCAGCCAGGGTTACGAGCAGTACTTC. Protein product: CASSSQGYEQYF.